This TCR beta chain is drawn from a study of blood T cell repertoires in COVID-19. Study-wide context: There were acute and convalescent COVID-19 samples, and they came from the United States, Italy and Spain.

This clone was counted once. This CDR3 is built from 14 residues. Trimming took 9 bases from V and 6 from J; bases not matched to a gene: 6. The germline gives CDR1 LGHNA, CDR2 YNFKEQ. The table came from immunoSEQ multiplex PCR; TCRdb's copy has only in-frame clones and leaves some out. There are some 240,000 clones in the sample; about 78% occur only once, and around 7.3% lies in the top ten. This clonotype originated in a woman in her 70s with acute or convalescent COVID-19. The source material was peripheral blood. The V call is TRBV4-2, the J call TRBJ2-2; TRBD2 agrees at 11 bases. DNA for the CDR3: TGTGCCAGAAGGACTAGCGGGTACCCCGGGGAGCTGTTTTTT. Residues: CARRTSGYPGELFF.